The clone carrying this T cell receptor (beta chain) was seen just once. Its cognate antigen is unknown. The data belong to a study of T cell clonotyping in hematopoietic cell transplantation. Samples: about 28 days before transplant, then days 30, 100 and 180 after. Study-wide findings and caveats: Few recipient clonotypes overlapped donors; over 95% were de novo at given depth. Without cell sorting, CD4 versus CD8 contributions remain unresolved. Pathologically expanded recipient clonotypes increased progressively from day 30 to day 180 as diversity fell.

Data came from immunoSEQ multiplex PCR; TCRdb stores just in-frame clones and leaves some out. The repertoire holds tens of thousands of clones, with around nine tenths as singletons. This CDR3 spans 16 amino acids. The V gene end was trimmed by 0 bases and the J gene end by 1 base; junction bases not matched to a gene: 2. Germline-derived CDR1 and CDR2 are SSHAT and FNYEAQ (reference sequence). The clonotype comes from a female patient aged 45-60 years who had an allogeneic stem cell transplant from a related donor, so the T cells may come from the graft donor. Some clones in this sample may be carry-over from other donors' samples. The V and J genes are TRBV7-7 and TRBJ2-2; 7 bases align to TRBD2. The specimen comprised PBMCs, sampled 100 days after allogeneic stem cell transplant. The CDR3 loop is CASSLARGGNTGELFF. CDR3 DNA sequence: TGTGCCAGCAGCTTAGCACGCGGGGGGAACACCGGGGAGCTGTTTTTT.